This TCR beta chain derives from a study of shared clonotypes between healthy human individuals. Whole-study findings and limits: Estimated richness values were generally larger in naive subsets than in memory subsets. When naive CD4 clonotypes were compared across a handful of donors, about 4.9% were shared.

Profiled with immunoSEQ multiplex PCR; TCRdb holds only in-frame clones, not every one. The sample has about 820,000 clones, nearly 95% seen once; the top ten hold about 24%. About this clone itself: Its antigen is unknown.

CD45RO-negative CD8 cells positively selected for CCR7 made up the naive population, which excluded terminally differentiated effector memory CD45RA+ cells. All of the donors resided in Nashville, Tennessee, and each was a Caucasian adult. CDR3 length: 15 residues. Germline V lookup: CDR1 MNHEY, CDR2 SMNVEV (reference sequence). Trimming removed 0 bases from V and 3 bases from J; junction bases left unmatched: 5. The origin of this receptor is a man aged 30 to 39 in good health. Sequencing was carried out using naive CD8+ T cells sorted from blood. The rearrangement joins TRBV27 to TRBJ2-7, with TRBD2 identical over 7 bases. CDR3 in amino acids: CASSLSPSGYYEQYF. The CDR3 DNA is TGTGCCAGCAGTTTATCGCCTAGCGGATACTACGAGCAGTACTTC.